The present entry profiles one TCR beta chain with its context. The target of this receptor is not known. No much larger clonotype is one base removed from it; base qualities were not supplied. These data are taken from a study of T cells after somatic rescue of genetic block (dated by TCRdb to about 2020). For the wider study: What the study looked at was long-term robustness, specifically in a T-cell system that came about through somatic rescue of a genetic block in T-cell development.

V and J are truncated by 9 bases and 0 bases respectively, leaving an intervening sequence of 15 bases. The CDR3 spans 15 residues, from the cysteine through the phenylalanine. The sequence is cut down to CDR3 DNA, 45 bases in frame from base 1. Taken from the germline V gene (reference sequence), the CDR1 and CDR2 loops are LNHDA and SQIVND. Libraries were made using the immunoSEQ multiplex PCR assay. TCRdb holds this immuneACCESS table with in-frame rearrangements only. Some clones are missing; in checked studies, unresolved V genes explain under half, and the rest has no known cause. For this sample there are tens of thousands of clones; just under 90% appear just once. The top ten constitute 1.6% of the sample.

The receptor's source is a woman in her late teens or twenties. Sequencing used peripheral blood mononuclear cells (PBMCs). The sequence links TRBV19 to TRBJ1-5; the D segment could be TRBD1, given 5 matching bases. The CDR3 region: CASYGHSASNQPQHF. Here is the DNA: TGTGCCAGCTACGGACACTCCGCTAGCAATCAGCCCCAGCATTTT.